This T cell receptor (beta chain) stems from a study of T cell clones after liver transplantation. At the level of the study: HCV positivity affected three of eight recipients; the rest lacked autoimmune or viral indications. Study conclusions and caveats: In two subjects, few donor cells limited the measurable donor-reactive repertoire.

Profiled with immunoSEQ multiplex PCR; TCRdb holds only in-frame clones, not every one. Of about 68,000 clones listed, around 93% are singletons. In regard to this clone: Its antigen is unknown.

This CDR3 has 15 amino acids. Trimming removed 7 bases from V and 6 bases from J, with 21 bases in between. In germline, CDR1 is MNHEY, CDR2 SVGAGI. The receptor's source is a human patient who received a liver transplant. The T cells may come from the graft donor. Specimen: CD4+ T cells from blood, collected approximately 25 months after liver transplant. This rearrangement joins TRBV6-5 to TRBJ1-1; maybe TRBD1 (5 bases). The CDR3 DNA reads TGTGCCAGCATGAGACGCCAGGGAGGTTTGGCTGAAGCTTTCTTT. The encoded protein is CASMRRQGGLAEAFF.